Sequencing of this TCR beta chain was carried out in a study of OX40 agonist ivuxolimab in advanced cancers. On the study more broadly: Past anti-PD-1, anti-PD-L1 or anti-CTLA-4 therapy was accepted, and roughly 37% had received some.

The V end was cut by 1 base, the J end by 4 bases, with 8 bases between. The CDR3 loop spans 13 amino acids. Germline CDR1 SGHRS, CDR2 YFSETQ. Some clones are missing from TCRdb's copy, which holds only in-frame ones; the method was immunoSEQ multiplex PCR. The sample contains roughly 61,000 clones, roughly nine tenths of which appear only once. This clone was detected only once. The TCR sequence derives from an adult with an advanced solid tumor such as melanoma, head and neck, liver or kidney cancer. This sample comprised CD4+ or CD8+ T cells sorted from blood, obtained in a trial of the OX40 agonist ivuxolimab. This sequence joins TRBV5-1 and TRBJ1-2; no clear D gene. CDR3 nucleotides: TGCGCCAGCAGCTTGTCCCCCTTCTATGGCTACACCTTC. Translation: CASSLSPFYGYTF.